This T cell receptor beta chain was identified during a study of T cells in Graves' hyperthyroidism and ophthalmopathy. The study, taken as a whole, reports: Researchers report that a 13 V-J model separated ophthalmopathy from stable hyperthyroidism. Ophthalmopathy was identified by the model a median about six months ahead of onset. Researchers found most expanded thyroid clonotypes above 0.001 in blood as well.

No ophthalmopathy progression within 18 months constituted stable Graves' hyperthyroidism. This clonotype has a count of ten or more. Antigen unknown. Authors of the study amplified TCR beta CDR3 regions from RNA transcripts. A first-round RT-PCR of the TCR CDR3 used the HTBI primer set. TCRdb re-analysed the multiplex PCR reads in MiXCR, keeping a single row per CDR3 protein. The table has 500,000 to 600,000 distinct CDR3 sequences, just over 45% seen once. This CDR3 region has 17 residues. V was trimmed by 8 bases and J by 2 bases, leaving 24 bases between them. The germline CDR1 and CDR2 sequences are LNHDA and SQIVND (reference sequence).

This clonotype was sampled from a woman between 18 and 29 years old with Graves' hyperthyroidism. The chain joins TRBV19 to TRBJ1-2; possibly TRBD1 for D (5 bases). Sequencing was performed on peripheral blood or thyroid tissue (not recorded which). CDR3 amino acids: CASGGVFSLPINYGYTF. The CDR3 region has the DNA TGTGCCAGTGGGGGGGTTTTCAGCTTGCCTATCAACTATGGCTACACCTTC.